This T cell receptor (beta chain) emerged from a study of T cell responses to AZD1222 COVID-19 vaccine. Whole-study results and caveats: Clonal diversity was possibly underestimated; the donors were predominantly white British and more often female. Baseline serostatus was positive in only six AZD1222 recipients.

The V end was cut by 4 bases, the J end by 8 bases, with 19 bases between. The CDR3 runs 15 residues. Germline V gene data show CDR1 as MNHEY and CDR2 as SVGAGI. Data came from immunoSEQ multiplex PCR; TCRdb stores just in-frame clones and leaves some out. Of about 140,000 clones in the sample, 75% to 90% were seen once. Regarding this clone: As yet, its antigen is unknown.

Material: peripheral blood, obtained on day 0 of AZD1222 vaccination. V gene TRBV6-5 combines with J gene TRBJ2-3, with D possibly TRBD2 on 8 matching bases. The sequence was obtained from an adult in good health. The DNA of the CDR3 is TGTGCCAGCAGTTCTCCGAGACAGGGACTAGGTACGCAGTATTTT. Translation: CASSSPRQGLGTQYF.